This TCR beta chain was recovered during a study of regulatory T cells in long-lasting Graves disease. Germline CDR1 and CDR2: SGHNT and YENEEA. V was clipped by 3 bases and J by 5 bases; unmatched bases: 3. The CDR3 runs to 13 residues. Time point defined: newly diagnosed GD, antithyroid drugs for less than 3 months. Researchers made the TCR library from RNA that was extracted from PBMCs. CDR3 regions were amplified by Arm-PCR using iRepertoire HTBI primers to build TCR beta libraries. MiXCR, run by TCRdb on the multiplex PCR reads, gives a single entry per CDR3 protein. This table holds under 300,000 distinct CDR3 sequences, roughly a fifth found once.

The sequencing used peripheral blood mononuclear cells (PBMCs), collected at new diagnosis, from a patient treated with antithyroid drugs. The genes are TRBV11-3 and TRBJ1-2; TRBD1 matches 7 bases. This sequence was found in a female donor with Graves disease. The CDR3 sequence: CASSFAGGYGYTF. The CDR3 nucleotides are TGTGCCAGCAGCTTCGCAGGGGGATATGGCTACACCTTC. Full variable domain (rest looked up from reference TRBV11-3 and TRBJ1-2): EAGVVQSPRYKIIEKKQPVAFWCNPISGHNTLYWYLQNLGQGPELLIRYENEEAVDDSQLPKDRFSAERLKGVDSTLKIQPAELGDSAVYLCASSFAGGYGYTFGSGTRLTVV.